The sequence of this TCR beta chain was determined in a study of cytomegalovirus exposure and HLA in healthy donors. Study-wide results and caveats: Among donors in an Asian-associated ancestry cluster, a later analysis reportedly found fewer N-insertions than the roughly 700-donor mean. A later analysis appeared to link common viral pathogens to several of the most significant clusters. Further analysis, carried out later, found HLA-associated TCR beta chains more clonally expanded than equally common other chains.

Trimming took 0 bases from V and 7 from J, leaving 9 bases between them. Germline-derived CDR1 and CDR2 are ENHRY and SYGVKD. This CDR3 spans 13 amino acids. Turning to this clone: Antigen: not known.

The PCR used 60 Vbeta and 13 Jbeta primers. Measured with immunoSEQ multiplex PCR; TCRdb has only the in-frame clones, and not every one. The table has about 150,000 clones, 68% seen once. Sequenced sample: PBMCs. The TCR sequence derives from a young man in good health and CMV-seropositive. This rearrangement joins TRBV10-3 to TRBJ1-2, with D perhaps TRBD1 (6 bases). In DNA form, the CDR3 reads TGTGCCATCAGTGAGTCGGGGGCCCGTGGCTACACCTTC. This gives the protein CAISESGARGYTF.